The rows below give T cell receptor beta chains drawn from one sample of a study of Tregs in tolerant kidney transplant recipients. Produced via immunoSEQ multiplex PCR; TCRdb's table is partial and in-frame only. The sample contains roughly 80,000 clones, around 90% of which appear only once. The sample consisted of Tregs from blood, taken before the transplant. Receptors were obtained from a human donor who received a combined kidney and bone marrow transplant. CDR3s include the opening cysteine and the closing phenylalanine or tryptophan. Each record gives: J gene, D gene, V gene, clone size, CDR3 DNA, CDR3 protein. A D gene is named only where the DNA matches it firmly. A clone size is listed for some rows: how often the clone was seen (once, few, many), or a class if it is expanded.

J: TRBJ2-7; D: NA; V: TRBV30; size: NA; DNA: TGTGCCTGGAGATACGGGACCCAGGCTTCCGAGCAGTACTTC; CDR3: CAWRYGTQASEQYF
J: TRBJ2-1; D: NA; V: TRBV2; size: NA; DNA: TGTGCCAGCACCAGACAGGGGCTAGCGGGAATTTACAATGAGCAGTTCTTC; CDR3: CASTRQGLAGIYNEQFF
J: TRBJ1-2; D: NA; V: TRBV18; size: few; DNA: TGTGCCAGCTCACCCGACGGGAACTATGGCTACACCTTC; CDR3: CASSPDGNYGYTF
J: TRBJ2-3; D: NA; V: TRBV11-2; size: NA; DNA: TGTGCCAGCAGCTTTTACCGAATGAGCACAGATACGCAGTATTTT; CDR3: CASSFYRMSTDTQYF
J: TRBJ2-1; D: TRBD2; V: TRBV19; size: NA; DNA: TGTGCCAGTAGTCCCCGGACTAGCGGGAGCGTCTACAATGAGCAGTTCTTC; CDR3: CASSPRTSGSVYNEQFF
J: TRBJ2-7; D: TRBD1; V: TRBV7-9; size: NA; DNA: TGTGCCAGCAGCTTGACAGGGGACCTCTCCTACGAGCAGTACTTC; CDR3: CASSLTGDLSYEQYF
J: TRBJ2-5; D: NA; V: TRBV28; size: NA; DNA: TGTGCCAGCAGTACCGGGACATCGGGGACCCAGTACTTC; CDR3: CASSTGTSGTQYF
J: TRBJ2-7; D: NA; V: TRBV5-6; size: NA; DNA: TGTGCCAGCAGCTTCCAGCGGCAGTCGTACAACGAGCAGTACTTC; CDR3: CASSFQRQSYNEQYF
J: TRBJ1-1; D: NA; V: TRBV19; size: NA; DNA: TGTGCCAGTAGTATCACAGGGATAGGCGCTGAAGCTTTCTTT; CDR3: CASSITGIGAEAFF
J: TRBJ2-3; D: NA; V: TRBV5-1; size: once; DNA: TGCGCCAGCAGCCCGACCACTAGCACAGATACGCAGTATTTT; CDR3: CASSPTTSTDTQYF
J: TRBJ1-4; D: NA; V: TRBV30; size: NA; DNA: TGTGCCTGGAGTGGGCGGGCGTTTAATGAAAAACTGTTTTTT; CDR3: CAWSGRAFNEKLFF
J: TRBJ2-2; D: NA; V: TRBV19; size: medium-sized; DNA: TGTGCCAGTAGTATATCAGTAGGTACCGGGGAGCTGTTTTTT; CDR3: CASSISVGTGELFF
J: TRBJ2-5; D: NA; V: TRBV11-2; size: few; DNA: TGTGCCAGCAGCTTAGGGACAGTAGGACAAGAGACCCAGTACTTC; CDR3: CASSLGTVGQETQYF
J: TRBJ2-2; D: NA; V: TRBV28; size: NA; DNA: TGTGCCAGCATGGGCGGGGCCGGGGAGCTGTTTTTT; CDR3: CASMGGAGELFF
J: TRBJ1-4; D: NA; V: TRBV18; size: NA; DNA: TGTGCCAGCTCACCATTGGGGGGGCGTGAAGAAAAACTGTTTTTT; CDR3: CASSPLGGREEKLFF
J: TRBJ2-1; D: NA; V: TRBV18; size: NA; DNA: TGTGCCAGCTCACCTGATCTAGCGCCCTACAATGAGCAGTTCTTC; CDR3: CASSPDLAPYNEQFF
J: TRBJ1-1; D: NA; V: TRBV2; size: once; DNA: TGTGCCAGCAGTGTGGAAATGAACACTGAAGCTTTCTTT; CDR3: CASSVEMNTEAFF
J: TRBJ2-6; D: TRBD2; V: TRBV18; size: NA; DNA: TGTGCCAGCTCATCAACAGCGGGAGGGCCCTCTGGGGCCAACGTCCTGACTTTC; CDR3: CASSSTAGGPSGANVLTF
J: TRBJ2-7; D: TRBD1; V: TRBV9; size: NA; DNA: TGTGCCAGCAGCGGGACAGGGGGCTCCTACGAGCAGTACTTC; CDR3: CASSGTGGSYEQYF
J: TRBJ1-1; D: TRBD1; V: TRBV6-1; size: NA; DNA: TGTGCCAGCAGTTCTGGACAGGCCCTGAACACTGAAGCTTTCTTT; CDR3: CASSSGQALNTEAFF
J: TRBJ1-5; D: NA; V: TRBV27; size: NA; DNA: TGTGCCAGCAGTTCCCCGGGGGCAGCCAATCAGCCCCAGCATTTT; CDR3: CASSSPGAANQPQHF
J: TRBJ1-5; D: NA; V: TRBV30; size: NA; DNA: TGTGCCTGGAGTGCCCTCCGAGGCAATCAGCCCCAGCATTTT; CDR3: CAWSALRGNQPQHF
J: TRBJ2-6; D: NA; V: TRBV7-6; size: NA; DNA: TGTGCCAGCAGCTTAGCCCACTCTGGGGCCAACGTCCTGACTTTC; CDR3: CASSLAHSGANVLTF
J: TRBJ2-1; D: TRBD2; V: TRBV5-1; size: NA; DNA: TGCGCCAGCAGCGAGGGGACTAGCGGAGCCTACAATGAGCAGTTCTTC; CDR3: CASSEGTSGAYNEQFF
J: TRBJ1-5; D: NA; V: TRBV7-8; size: NA; DNA: TGTGCCAGCAGGCGGGACACGAGCAATCAGCCCCAGCATTTT; CDR3: CASRRDTSNQPQHF
J: TRBJ1-4; D: TRBD1; V: TRBV30; size: NA; DNA: TGTGCCCGGGGACAGGGAAATGAAAAACTGTTTTTT; CDR3: CARGQGNEKLFF
J: TRBJ2-3; D: NA; V: TRBV7-9; size: NA; DNA: TGTGCCAGCAGCTTGGGGCTCGGCGGCGATACGCAGTATTTT; CDR3: CASSLGLGGDTQYF
J: TRBJ2-5; D: TRBD2; V: TRBV6-6; size: NA; DNA: TGTGCCAGCAGTTACGAAGGCGGGAGGGGAGGAAGAGAGCAGTACTTC; CDR3: CASSYEGGRGGREQYF
J: TRBJ1-2; D: TRBD1; V: TRBV27; size: NA; DNA: TGTGCCAGCAGTTCCGGGACAGGGTGGTATGGCTACACCTTC; CDR3: CASSSGTGWYGYTF
J: TRBJ2-7; D: TRBD2; V: TRBV7-3; size: NA; DNA: TGTGCCAGCAGCTTATCTAGCGGGAGTACCTACGAGCAGTACTTC; CDR3: CASSLSSGSTYEQYF
J: TRBJ2-3; D: NA; V: TRBV18; size: NA; DNA: TGTGCCAGCTCTGGCGTTGATTCTAGCACAGATACGCAGTATTTT; CDR3: CASSGVDSSTDTQYF
J: TRBJ1-4; D: NA; V: TRBV27; size: once; DNA: TGTGCCAGCAGTTCAATGGGGGTTGAAAAACTGTTTTTT; CDR3: CASSSMGVEKLFF
J: TRBJ2-5; D: TRBD2; V: TRBV5-4; size: NA; DNA: TGTGCCAGCAGCTTGCTAGGGACTAGCCAAGAGACCCAGTACTTC; CDR3: CASSLLGTSQETQYF
J: TRBJ2-7; D: NA; V: TRBV6-1; size: NA; DNA: TGTGCCAGCAGTGGAGGAGAATACGAGCAGTACTTC; CDR3: CASSGGEYEQYF
J: TRBJ2-7; D: TRBD2; V: TRBV6-5; size: NA; DNA: TGTGCCAGCAGTTACTCCAGCGGGGCTCTTCCCTACGAGCAGTACTTC; CDR3: CASSYSSGALPYEQYF
J: TRBJ2-1; D: NA; V: TRBV7-9; size: NA; DNA: TGTGCCAGCAGCTTAGGATCCGGGGCCACCTACAATGAGCAGTTCTTC; CDR3: CASSLGSGATYNEQFF
J: TRBJ1-1; D: NA; V: TRBV6-6; size: NA; DNA: TGTGCCAGCAGTTACCCTCCTGGGGGAGGGCGAGATGAAGCTTTCTTT; CDR3: CASSYPPGGGRDEAFF
J: TRBJ2-1; D: TRBD2; V: TRBV19; size: NA; DNA: TGTGCCAGTAGTATAGCAGGTAGCGGGAGAGGACGGGATGAGCAGTTCTTC; CDR3: CASSIAGSGRGRDEQFF
J: TRBJ1-1; D: TRBD1; V: TRBV5-4; size: NA; DNA: TGTGCCAGCAGCCGGGGACAGATGAACACTGAAGCTTTCTTT; CDR3: CASSRGQMNTEAFF
J: TRBJ2-3; D: NA; V: TRBV7-2; size: once; DNA: TGTGCCAGCAGCTTTGGAGGGAGCTCAGATACGCAGTATTTT; CDR3: CASSFGGSSDTQYF